One and the same sample provided the 31 T cell receptor beta chains below, sequenced in a study of cytomegalovirus exposure and HLA in healthy donors. The primer mix had 60 Vbeta and 13 Jbeta primers. The table came from immunoSEQ multiplex PCR; TCRdb's copy has only in-frame clones and leaves some out. The table records about 130,000 clones, approximately 85% of them present only once. Sequences were obtained from PBMCs. The receptors originated from a boy aged 5 to 17 in good health and CMV-seronegative.

The chain joins TRBV6-6 to TRBJ2-5, with a tentative D call TRBD2 (5 bases). CDR3 length: 13 amino acids. V was cut by 2 bases and J by 10 bases, with 14 bases left in between. Germline assignment: CDR1 MNHNY and CDR2 SVGAGI (reference sequence). The CDR3 region is CASSYPLVPHQYF. CDR3 in DNA: TGTGCCAGCAGTTACCCACTAGTTCCCCACCAGTACTTC.

The V gene is TRBV4-1, the J gene TRBJ1-1; 7 bases are a match to TRBD1. The CDR3 is made up of 15 amino acids. CDR1 and CDR2 (germline): MGHRA, YSYEKL. Germline trimming cut 1 base from V and 5 bases from J; bases unmatched to any gene: 7. The DNA of the CDR3 is TGCGCCAGCAGCCAAGTCGAAAGGGGGCGAACTGAAGCTTTCTTT. As protein: CASSQVERGRTEAFF.

The chain is built from TRBV19 and TRBJ2-6; D perhaps matches TRBD2 (5 bases). V lost 1 base to trimming and J lost 4 bases, with 14 bases between them. The CDR3 has 17 amino acids. Germline CDR1 and CDR2: LNHDA and SQIVND (reference sequence). The CDR3 loop reads CASSIGRLRVGANVLTF. In DNA, the CDR3 is TGTGCCAGTAGTATAGGCCGATTGAGGGTCGGGGCCAACGTCCTGACTTTC.

This clone was seen a single time. This chain joins TRBV29-1 and TRBJ2-5, with D possibly TRBD1 on 5 matching bases. V lost 1 base, J lost 5 bases, and 11 bases lay in between. The CDR3 is 13 residues long. Germline values: CDR1 SQVTM, CDR2 ANQGSEA. This CDR3 reads CSVEGGEQETQYF. The CDR3 nucleotides are TGCAGCGTTGAAGGGGGCGAGCAGGAGACCCAGTACTTC. The full variable domain, its missing parts supplied by reference TRBV29-1 and TRBJ2-5, is SAVISQKPSRDICQRGTSLTIQCQVDSQVTMMFWYRQQPGQSLTLIATANQGSEATYESGFVIDKFPISRPNLTFSTLTVSNMSPEDSSIYLCSVEGGEQETQYFGPGTRLLVL.

The V call is TRBV7-8, the J call TRBJ1-6, with unresolved D. Between the trimmed V and J ends, which lost 1 base and 9 bases, there was a span of 13 bases. Germline-derived CDR1 and CDR2 are SGHVS and FQNEAQ. This CDR3 is 15 amino acids long. This CDR3 is CASSLVSGIGSPLHF. The CDR3 DNA sequence: TGTGCCAGCAGCTTAGTATCGGGGATAGGTTCACCCCTCCACTTT.

The chain combines TRBV29-1 with TRBJ2-1; 11 bases match TRBD2. The junction had 11 bases not matched to a gene; V was cut back by 6 bases and J by 7 bases. The germline gives CDR1 SQVTM, CDR2 ANQGSEA. CDR3 length: 15 amino acids. The CDR3 spells CSVIGSGRALNEQFF. CDR3 nucleotide sequence: TGCAGCGTGATTGGTAGCGGGAGGGCCCTAAATGAGCAGTTCTTC.

This chain uses TRBV7-9 with TRBJ2-7; TRBD1 agrees at 7 bases. The CDR3 is 14 amino acids. Germline lookup yields CDR1 SEHNR and CDR2 FQNEAQ (reference sequence). V was clipped by 2 bases and J by 5 bases; unmatched bases: 6. The CDR3, as DNA: TGTGCCAGCAGCTTAAACCGGGACAGCCACGAGCAGTACTTC. Translation: CASSLNRDSHEQYF. The full variable domain, in which reference TRBV7-9 and TRBJ2-7 provide the parts outside the CDR3, is DTGVSQNPRHKITKRGQNVTFRCDPISEHNRLYWYRQTLGQGPEFLTYFQNEAQLEKSRLLSDRFSAERPKGSFSTLEIQRTEQGDSAMYLCASSLNRDSHEQYFGPGTRLTVT.

This clone came up a few times. J is TRBJ2-6 and V is TRBV6-5; weak D call: TRBD1 (5 bases). CDR1 and CDR2 from the germline V gene are MNHEY and SVGAGI. V was clipped by 4 bases and J by 2 bases, with 9 bases between them. CDR3 length equals 15 residues. The CDR3 here is CASSSRRAGANVLTF. CDR3 nucleotides: TGTGCCAGCAGTTCCCGCAGGGCTGGGGCCAACGTCCTGACTTTC.

V and J are TRBV29-1 and TRBJ2-5; D gene ambiguous. The ends were cut back, 5 bases at V and 7 bases at J, with 17 bases in the middle. Germline lookup yields CDR1 SQVTM and CDR2 ANQGSEA. This CDR3 region has 13 residues. The chain's CDR3 is CSVLEASVLTQYF. CDR3 nucleotides: TGCAGCGTTCTCGAAGCAAGTGTTTTGACCCAGTACTTC.

The V and J genes are TRBV6-5 and TRBJ2-2; TRBD1 matches 7 bases. The CDR3 spans 14 residues. V lost 6 bases, J lost 1 base, and 2 bases stayed unmatched. Germline V gene sequence: CDR1 MNHEY, CDR2 SVGAGI. The CDR3: CASRGTVNTGELFF. CDR3 DNA sequence: TGTGCCAGCAGGGGGACAGTGAACACCGGGGAGCTGTTTTTT.

V and J are TRBV7-2 and TRBJ2-4; D remains unclear. The CDR3 totals 13 residues. V lost 3 bases and J lost 9, with 12 bases in between. Germline lookup yields CDR1 SGHTA and CDR2 FQGNSA. CDR3: CASSFLDIGIQYF. The DNA of the CDR3 is TGTGCCAGCAGCTTTCTAGATATTGGCATTCAGTACTTC. The full variable domain, its missing parts supplied by reference TRBV7-2 and TRBJ2-4, is GAGVSQSPSNKVTEKGKDVELRCDPISGHTALYWYRQSLGQGLEFLIYFQGNSAPDKSGLPSDRFSAERTGGSVSTLTIQRTQQEDSAVYLCASSFLDIGIQYFGAGTRLSVL.

This chain joins TRBV5-1 and TRBJ2-7, with TRBD1 matching over 8 bases. The CDR3 loop spans 13 amino acids. Unmatched junction bases numbered 1, after V lost 3 bases and J lost 2 bases. The germline V gene has CDR1 SGHRS and CDR2 YFSETQ. The CDR3 loop is CASSWDRTYEQYF. The CDR3 nucleotides read TGCGCCAGCAGCTGGGACAGGACCTACGAGCAGTACTTC.

The chain uses TRBV4-3 and TRBJ2-3; 9 bases align to TRBD2. The length of the CDR3 is 17 residues. After removal of 3 bases from V and 4 bases from J, the junction contained 11 bases not matched to a gene. Looked up from germline, CDR1 is LGHNA and CDR2 is YSLEER. This chain's CDR3 is CASSQSKAGGPADTQYF. CDR3 DNA: TGCGCCAGCAGCCAGTCCAAAGCGGGGGGCCCCGCAGATACGCAGTATTTT.

The chain uses TRBV18 and TRBJ2-7; D is unresolved. With 2 bases removed from V and 3 bases from J, the gap between germline ends came to 5 bases. Germline V gives CDR1 KGHSH, CDR2 LQKENI. The CDR3 totals 12 residues. DNA for the CDR3: TGTGCCAGCTCACCAACAGACTACGAGCAGTACTTC. Residues: CASSPTDYEQYF.

This chain links TRBV18 with TRBJ2-3; 7 bases agree with TRBD1. V shed 1 base and J 1 base; nucleotides not matched to a gene: 2. This CDR3 comprises 15 residues. Germline loops: CDR1 KGHSH, CDR2 LQKENI. CDR3 loop: CASSPRQGGTDTQYF. The CDR3 DNA reads TGTGCCAGCTCACCACGACAGGGAGGCACAGATACGCAGTATTTT.

The CDR3 sequence: CASSQAEGANTEAFF. CDR3 nucleotides: TGCGCCAGCAGCCAAGCGGAAGGGGCGAACACTGAAGCTTTCTTT. The J gene is TRBJ1-1, the V gene TRBV4-1; a possible D gene is TRBD1 (5 bases). The V and J ends lost 1 base and 1 base respectively, with 10 bases between them. The CDR3 has 15 amino acids. Germline CDR1 is MGHRA and CDR2 is YSYEKL.

About this clone: Compared with germline, one end of the junction differs, possibly owing to a read error. The V call is TRBV4-2, the J call TRBJ1-2; TRBD1 agrees at 9 bases. The germline V gene has CDR1 LGHNA and CDR2 YNFKEQ. The CDR3 is 15 amino acids. The CDR3 is CASSQDRGENYGYPF. For the CDR3, the DNA is TGTGCCAGCAGCCAGGACAGGGGCGAGAACTATGGCTACCCCTTC.

Notes on this clone: The same CDR3 is also encoded by other DNA sequences in this sample. The chain combines TRBV9 with TRBJ1-1, with a weak D call TRBD1 (6 bases). The V gene's germline CDR1 is SGDLS and CDR2 YYNGEE. The CDR3 runs to 13 residues. V dropped 0 bases and J dropped 5 bases, with 8 bases sitting between them. As DNA, the CDR3 is TGTGCCAGCAGCGTAGGGGGGCGGACTGAAGCTTTCTTT. Residues: CASSVGGRTEAFF.

The CDR3 DNA follows: TGTGCCAGCAGCCACCCGGACAGGGGGGTCTACAATGAGCAGTTCTTC. Translation: CASSHPDRGVYNEQFF. V and J are TRBV5-4 and TRBJ2-1; 10 nucleotides align to TRBD1. The CDR3 is 16 amino acids. Germline V gene data show CDR1 as SGHNT and CDR2 as YYREEE (reference sequence). Losses at the gene ends were 4 bases for V and 3 bases for J; bases not matched to a gene: 7.

This sequence joins TRBV30 and TRBJ2-7; 10 bases map to TRBD2. V gave up 7 bases and J gave up 4 bases; unmatched junction bases: 7. The CDR3 is 13 amino acids. Germline lookup yields CDR1 GTSNPN and CDR2 SVGIG (reference sequence). The CDR3 region is CASLAGERYEQYF. The CDR3, as DNA: TGTGCCTCGCTAGCGGGAGAACGGTACGAGCAGTACTTC.

The V and J genes are TRBV6-4 and TRBJ1-5; tentatively, D is TRBD1 (6 bases). The CDR3 length is 19 residues. V dropped 3 bases and J dropped 4 bases, with 25 bases sitting between them. CDR1 and CDR2 (germline): MRHNA, SNTAGT. The CDR3 DNA follows: TGTGCCAGCAGTGAAAAAGGACAGCAAAGTTTGTCCCAAAATCAGCCCCAGCATTTT. The encoded protein is CASSEKGQQSLSQNQPQHF.

The rearrangement uses TRBV7-2 and TRBJ2-7; the match to TRBD2 covers 12 bases. V lost 2 bases and J lost 7; bases outside the gene matches: 12. There are 17 residues in the CDR3. Germline V lookup: CDR1 SGHTA, CDR2 FQGNSA. The CDR3 here is CASSLNRLAGVFGEQYF. CDR3 DNA: TGTGCCAGCAGCTTAAACCGACTAGCGGGAGTTTTCGGAGAGCAGTACTTC.

The chain combines TRBV2 with TRBJ2-1; D not certain. The CDR3 covers 12 residues. Germline loops: CDR1 SNHLY, CDR2 FYNNEI. The V end lost 5 bases, the J end lost 7 bases, and 9 bases lay between the germline ends. The CDR3 coding sequence is TGTGCCAGCAGTCTCGACTGGAATGAGCAGTTCTTC. Translated: CASSLDWNEQFF.

V gene TRBV7-2 combines with J gene TRBJ2-2; the match to TRBD1 covers 10 bases. The V segment lost 5 bases and the J segment 5 bases; nucleotides outside the gene matches: 5. This CDR3 is built from 15 residues. The germline CDR1 and CDR2 sequences are SGHTA and FQGNSA. The CDR3 DNA reads TGTGCCAGCAGCCGCCGGGGACAGGGGACCGGGGAGCTGTTTTTT. Its translation: CASSRRGQGTGELFF.

The chain uses TRBV2 and TRBJ2-6; 8 nucleotides line up with TRBD1. There are 16 residues in the CDR3. Germline trimming cut 7 bases from V and 0 bases from J; bases unmatched to any gene: 5. CDR1 SNHLY and CDR2 FYNNEI come from the germline V gene. The CDR3 spells CASIRDRNSGANVLTF. The CDR3 DNA is TGTGCCAGCATCCGGGACAGGAACTCTGGGGCCAACGTCCTGACTTTC.

The V call is TRBV12-5, the J call TRBJ1-5; unclear D gene. V was trimmed by 5 bases and J by 0 bases, leaving 5 bases between them. This CDR3 is built from 13 residues. Germline CDR1 is LGHNT and CDR2 is FRNRAP. As DNA, the CDR3 is TGTGCTAGTGGTCCGTATAGCAATCAGCCCCAGCATTTT. Translated, it gives CASGPYSNQPQHF.

V gene TRBV4-3 combines with J gene TRBJ2-7; 11 positions match TRBD2. CDR1 LGHNA and CDR2 YSLEER come from the germline V gene. Losses at the gene ends were 0 bases for V and 6 bases for J; bases not matched to a gene: 7. CDR3 length equals 16 residues. CDR3 region: CASSQEVAGGVAEQYF. CDR3 bases: TGCGCCAGCAGCCAAGAGGTAGCGGGAGGGGTGGCCGAGCAGTACTTC.

This chain links TRBV30 with TRBJ2-7; D remains unclear. Trimming took 4 bases from V and 4 from J, leaving 8 bases between them. This CDR3 has 11 residues. Per the germline V gene, CDR1 is GTSNPN and CDR2 is SVGIG (reference sequence). The CDR3: CAWNPGYEQYF. For the CDR3, the DNA is TGTGCCTGGAATCCCGGTTACGAGCAGTACTTC.

The J gene is TRBJ2-2, the V gene TRBV25-1, with TRBD2 identical over 8 bases. Germline-derived CDR1 and CDR2 are MGHDK and SYGVNS. This CDR3 spans 16 amino acids. Trimming removed 3 bases from V and 4 bases from J; junction bases left unmatched: 7. The CDR3 reads CASSDLGSGGTGELFF. CDR3 coding DNA: TGTGCCAGCAGTGATTTGGGGAGCGGGGGCACCGGGGAGCTGTTTTTT.

The J gene is TRBJ1-2, the V gene TRBV19; tentative D call: TRBD1 (5 bases). The V gene's germline CDR1 is LNHDA and CDR2 SQIVND (reference sequence). The CDR3 is 11 residues long. V was cut by 4 bases and J by 7 bases, with 7 bases left in between. Here the CDR3 DNA reads TGTGCCAGTAGTAAGGACACTGGCTACACCTTC. Its protein product is CASSKDTGYTF.

This clone showed up just a few times. The J gene is TRBJ1-4, the V gene TRBV5-1; 7 nucleotides align to TRBD1. The CDR3 contains 15 residues. The V gene's germline CDR1 is SGHRS and CDR2 YFSETQ. V lost 0 bases to trimming and J lost 7 bases; unmatched junction nucleotides: 6. The CDR3 protein is CASSLGQGPSEKLFF. DNA of the CDR3: TGCGCCAGCAGCTTGGGACAGGGACCTTCTGAAAAACTGTTTTTT.